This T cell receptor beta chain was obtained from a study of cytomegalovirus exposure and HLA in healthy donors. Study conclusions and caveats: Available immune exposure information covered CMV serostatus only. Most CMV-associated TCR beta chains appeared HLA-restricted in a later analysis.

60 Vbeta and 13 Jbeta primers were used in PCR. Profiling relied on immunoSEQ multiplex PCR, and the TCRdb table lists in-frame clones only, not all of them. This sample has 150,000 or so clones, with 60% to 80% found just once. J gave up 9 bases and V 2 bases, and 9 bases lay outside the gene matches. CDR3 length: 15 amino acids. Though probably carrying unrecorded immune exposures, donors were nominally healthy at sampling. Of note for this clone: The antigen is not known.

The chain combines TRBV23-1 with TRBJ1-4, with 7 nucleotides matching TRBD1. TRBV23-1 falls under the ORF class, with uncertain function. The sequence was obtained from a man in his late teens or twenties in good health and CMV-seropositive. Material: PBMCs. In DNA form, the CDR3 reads TGCGCCAGCAGTCAAGCCGGGGACAGTATTAAAAAACTGTTTTTT. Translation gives CASSQAGDSIKKLFF.